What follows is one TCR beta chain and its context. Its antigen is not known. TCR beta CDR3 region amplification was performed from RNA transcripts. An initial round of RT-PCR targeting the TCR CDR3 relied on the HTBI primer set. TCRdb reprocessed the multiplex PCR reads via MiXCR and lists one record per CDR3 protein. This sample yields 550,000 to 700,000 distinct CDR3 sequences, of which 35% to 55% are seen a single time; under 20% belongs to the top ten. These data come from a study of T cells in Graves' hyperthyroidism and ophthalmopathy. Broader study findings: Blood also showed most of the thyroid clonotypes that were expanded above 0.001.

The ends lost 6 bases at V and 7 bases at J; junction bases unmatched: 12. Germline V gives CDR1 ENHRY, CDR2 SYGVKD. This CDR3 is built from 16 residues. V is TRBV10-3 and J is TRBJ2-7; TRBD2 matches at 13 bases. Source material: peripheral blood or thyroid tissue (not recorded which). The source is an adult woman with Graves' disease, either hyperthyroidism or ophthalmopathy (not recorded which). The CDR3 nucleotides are TGTGCCATCAGGGGACTAGCGGGGCCTCCGGGGAATGAGCAGTACTTC. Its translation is CAIRGLAGPPGNEQYF.